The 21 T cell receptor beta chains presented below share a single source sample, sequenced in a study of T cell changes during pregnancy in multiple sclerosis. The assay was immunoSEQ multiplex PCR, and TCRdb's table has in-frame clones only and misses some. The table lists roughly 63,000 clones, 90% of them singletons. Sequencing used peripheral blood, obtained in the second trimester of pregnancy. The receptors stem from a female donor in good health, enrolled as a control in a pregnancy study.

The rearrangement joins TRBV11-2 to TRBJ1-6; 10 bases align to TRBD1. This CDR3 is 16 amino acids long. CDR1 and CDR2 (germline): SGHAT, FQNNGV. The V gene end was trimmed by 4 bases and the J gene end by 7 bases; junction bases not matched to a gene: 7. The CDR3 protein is CASSYLDRGYNSPLHF. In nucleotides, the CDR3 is TGTGCCAGCAGCTACCTGGACAGGGGGTACAATTCACCCCTCCACTTT. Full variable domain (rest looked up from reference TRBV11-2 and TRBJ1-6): EAGVAQSPRYKIIEKRQSVAFWCNPISGHATLYWYQQILGQGPKLLIQFQNNGVVDDSQLPKDRFSAERLKGVDSTLKIQPAKLEDSAVYLCASSYLDRGYNSPLHFGNGTRLTVT.

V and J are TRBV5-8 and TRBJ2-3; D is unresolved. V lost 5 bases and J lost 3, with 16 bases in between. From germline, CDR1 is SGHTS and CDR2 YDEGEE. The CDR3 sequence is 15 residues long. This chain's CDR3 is CASSSRPTLTDTQYF. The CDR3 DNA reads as TGTGCCAGCAGTTCTCGTCCGACTCTAACAGATACGCAGTATTTT.

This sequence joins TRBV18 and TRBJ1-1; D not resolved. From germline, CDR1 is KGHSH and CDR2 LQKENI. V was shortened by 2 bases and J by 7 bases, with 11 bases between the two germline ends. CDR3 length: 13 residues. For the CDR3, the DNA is TGTGCCAGCTCACCATTAGGACGGGGTGAAGCTTTCTTT. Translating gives CASSPLGRGEAFF.

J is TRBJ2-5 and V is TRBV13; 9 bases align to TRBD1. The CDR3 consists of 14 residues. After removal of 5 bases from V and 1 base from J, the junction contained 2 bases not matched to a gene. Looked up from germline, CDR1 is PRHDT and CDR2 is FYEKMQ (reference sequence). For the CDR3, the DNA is TGTGCCAGCAGCCCGGGACAGGGCCAAGAGACCCAGTACTTC. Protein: CASSPGQGQETQYF.

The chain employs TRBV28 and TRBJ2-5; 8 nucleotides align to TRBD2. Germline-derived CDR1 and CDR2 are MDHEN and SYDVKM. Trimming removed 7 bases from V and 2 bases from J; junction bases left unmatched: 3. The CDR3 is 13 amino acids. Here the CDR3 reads CASTRGGQETQYF. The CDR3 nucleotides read TGTGCCAGCACCCGGGGGGGACAAGAGACCCAGTACTTC.

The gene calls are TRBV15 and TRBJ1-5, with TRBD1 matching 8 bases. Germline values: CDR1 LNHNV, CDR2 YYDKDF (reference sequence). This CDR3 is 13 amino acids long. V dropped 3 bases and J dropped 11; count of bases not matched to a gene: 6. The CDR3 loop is CATSSQGARTQHF. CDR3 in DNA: TGTGCCACCAGCAGCCAGGGGGCCAGGACCCAGCATTTT.

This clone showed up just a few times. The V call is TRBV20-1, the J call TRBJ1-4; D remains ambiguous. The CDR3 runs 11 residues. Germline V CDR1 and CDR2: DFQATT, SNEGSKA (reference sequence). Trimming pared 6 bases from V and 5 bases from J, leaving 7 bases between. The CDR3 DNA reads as TGCAGTGCCCTGTTAAATGAAAAACTGTTTTTT. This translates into CSALLNEKLFF.

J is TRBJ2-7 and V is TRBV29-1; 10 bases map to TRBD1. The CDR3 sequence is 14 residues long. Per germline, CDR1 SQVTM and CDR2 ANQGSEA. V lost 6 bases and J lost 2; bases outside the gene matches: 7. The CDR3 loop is CSVQGQGPPYEQYF. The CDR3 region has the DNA TGCAGCGTCCAGGGACAGGGGCCCCCCTACGAGCAGTACTTC.

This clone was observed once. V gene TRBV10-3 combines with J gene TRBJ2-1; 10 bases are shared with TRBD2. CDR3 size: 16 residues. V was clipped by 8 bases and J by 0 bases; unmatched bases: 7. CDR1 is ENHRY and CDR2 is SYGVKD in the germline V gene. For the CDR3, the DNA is TGTGCCATCGGTAACCAGCGGGGGGGCTCCTACAATGAGCAGTTCTTC. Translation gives CAIGNQRGGSYNEQFF.

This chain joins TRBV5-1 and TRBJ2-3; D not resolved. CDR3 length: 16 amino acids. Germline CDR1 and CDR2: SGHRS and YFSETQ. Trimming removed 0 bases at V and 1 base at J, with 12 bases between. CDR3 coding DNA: TGCGCCAGCAGCTTGGCCCAGCCGGGTGGCACAGATACGCAGTATTTT. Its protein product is CASSLAQPGGTDTQYF.

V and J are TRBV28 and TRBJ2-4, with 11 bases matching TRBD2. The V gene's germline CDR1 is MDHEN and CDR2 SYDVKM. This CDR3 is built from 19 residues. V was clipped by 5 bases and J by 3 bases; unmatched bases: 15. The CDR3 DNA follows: TGTGCCAGCAGTCGACCGGGACTAGCGGTCCTTGGAGGCAAAAACATTCAGTACTTC. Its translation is CASSRPGLAVLGGKNIQYF. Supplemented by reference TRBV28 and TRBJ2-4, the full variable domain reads DVKVTQSSRYLVKRTGEKVFLECVQDMDHENMFWYRQDPGLGLRLIYFSYDVKMKEKGDIPEGYSVSREKKERFSLILESASTNQTSMYLCASSRPGLAVLGGKNIQYFGAGTRLSVL.

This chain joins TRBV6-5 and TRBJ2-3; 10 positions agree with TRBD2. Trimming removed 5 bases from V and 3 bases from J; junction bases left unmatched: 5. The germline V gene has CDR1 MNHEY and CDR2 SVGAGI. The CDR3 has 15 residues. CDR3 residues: CASSPGLAVTDTQYF. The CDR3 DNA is TGTGCCAGCAGTCCCGGACTAGCGGTTACAGATACGCAGTATTTT.

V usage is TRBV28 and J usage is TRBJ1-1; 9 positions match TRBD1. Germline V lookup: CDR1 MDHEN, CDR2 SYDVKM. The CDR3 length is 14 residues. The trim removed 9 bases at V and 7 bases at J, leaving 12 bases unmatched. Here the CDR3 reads CASIRTGVHLEAFF. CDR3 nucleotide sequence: TGTGCCAGTATCAGGACAGGGGTACACCTTGAAGCTTTCTTT. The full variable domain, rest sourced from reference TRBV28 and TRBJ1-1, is DVKVTQSSRYLVKRTGEKVFLECVQDMDHENMFWYRQDPGLGLRLIYFSYDVKMKEKGDIPEGYSVSREKKERFSLILESASTNQTSMYLCASIRTGVHLEAFFGQGTRLTVV.

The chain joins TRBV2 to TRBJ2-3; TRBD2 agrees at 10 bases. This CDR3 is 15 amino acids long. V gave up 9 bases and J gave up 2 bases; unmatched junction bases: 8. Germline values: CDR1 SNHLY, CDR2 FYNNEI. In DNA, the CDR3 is TGTGCCAGGGGTAGCGGGGGGCTCGCCACAGATACGCAGTATTTT. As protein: CARGSGGLATDTQYF.

This chain's CDR3 is CASSEAWKQGIDEQFF. CDR3 coding DNA: TGTGCCAGCAGTGAAGCGTGGAAACAGGGGATTGATGAGCAGTTCTTC. The chain joins TRBV2 to TRBJ2-1; 7 positions match TRBD1. The CDR3 has 16 amino acids. Unmatched junction bases numbered 10, after V lost 0 bases and J lost 8 bases. Germline-derived CDR1 and CDR2 are SNHLY and FYNNEI.

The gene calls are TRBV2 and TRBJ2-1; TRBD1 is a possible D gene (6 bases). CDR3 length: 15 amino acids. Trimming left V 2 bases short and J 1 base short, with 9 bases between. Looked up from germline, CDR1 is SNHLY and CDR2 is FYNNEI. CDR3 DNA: TGTGCCAGCAGTGAACAGGACAGATCCTACAATGAGCAGTTCTTC. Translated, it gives CASSEQDRSYNEQFF.

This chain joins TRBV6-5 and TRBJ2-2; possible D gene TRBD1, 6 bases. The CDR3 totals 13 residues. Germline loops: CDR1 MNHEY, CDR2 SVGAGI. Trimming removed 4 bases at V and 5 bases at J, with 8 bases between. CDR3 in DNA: TGTGCCAGCAGTTTAAGGGGGACCGGGGAGCTGTTTTTT. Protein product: CASSLRGTGELFF.

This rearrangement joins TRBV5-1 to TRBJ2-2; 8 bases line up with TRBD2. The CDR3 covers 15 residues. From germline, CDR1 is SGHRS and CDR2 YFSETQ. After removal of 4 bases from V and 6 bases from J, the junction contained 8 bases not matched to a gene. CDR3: CASSVSGSGSGELFF. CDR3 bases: TGCGCCAGCAGCGTAAGCGGGAGTGGTTCCGGGGAGCTGTTTTTT. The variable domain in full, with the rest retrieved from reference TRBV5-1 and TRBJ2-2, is KAGVTQTPRYLIKTRGQQVTLSCSPISGHRSVSWYQQTPGQGLQFLFEYFSETQRNKGNFPGRFSGRQFSNSRSEMNVSTLELGDSALYLCASSVSGSGSGELFFGEGSRLTVL.

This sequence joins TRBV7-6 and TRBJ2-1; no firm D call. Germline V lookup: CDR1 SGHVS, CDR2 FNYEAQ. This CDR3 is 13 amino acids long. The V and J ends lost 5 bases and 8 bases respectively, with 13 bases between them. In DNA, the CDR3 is TGTGCCAGCAGCCAGCGACTCGTAGATGAGCAGTTCTTC. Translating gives CASSQRLVDEQFF. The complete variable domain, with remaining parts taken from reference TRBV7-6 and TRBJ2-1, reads GAGVSQSPRYKVTKRGQDVALRCDPISGHVSLYWYRQALGQGPEFLTYFNYEAQQDKSGLPNDRFSAERPEGSISTLTIQRTEQRDSAMYRCASSQRLVDEQFFGPGTRLTVL.

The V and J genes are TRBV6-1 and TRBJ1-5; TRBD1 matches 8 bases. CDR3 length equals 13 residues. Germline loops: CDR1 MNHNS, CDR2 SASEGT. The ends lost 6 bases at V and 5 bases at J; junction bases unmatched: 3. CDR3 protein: CASSLDRDQPQHF. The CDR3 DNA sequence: TGTGCCAGCAGCCTGGACAGGGATCAGCCCCAGCATTTT.

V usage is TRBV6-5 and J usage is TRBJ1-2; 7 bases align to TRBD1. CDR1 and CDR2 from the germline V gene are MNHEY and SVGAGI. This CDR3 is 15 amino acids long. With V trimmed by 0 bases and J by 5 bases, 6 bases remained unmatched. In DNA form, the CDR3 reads TGTGCCAGCAGTTACTCTAAGGCAGGGGGGTATGGCTACACCTTC. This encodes CASSYSKAGGYGYTF.